Listed below are T cell receptor beta chains from one sample, sequenced in a study of human CD8 memory T cell subsets. TCRdb reworked the 5' RACE reads into one entry per CDR3 protein, no DNA. This specimen shows thousands of distinct CDR3 sequences; the ten leading clones hold about a third. Input material: CD8+ effector memory T cells (TEM) sorted from PBMCs. These receptors all come from a human donor in good health. The CDR3 runs from the conserved cysteine through the conserved F or W. The size of a clone is reported for some rows only, either as once, few or many, or as a class for expanded clones.

j_call | clone_size | v_call | cdr3_aa
TRBJ2-7 | . | TRBV27 | CASSSADSGGYEQYF
TRBJ2-1 | . | TRBV5-1 | CASSSYIVDEQFF
TRBJ2-1 | . | TRBV20-1 | CSARVSRGGDPDEQFF
TRBJ2-2 | . | TRBV2 | CASRKGDPANTGELFF
TRBJ1-1 | medium-sized | TRBV11-2 | CASSLGTPNTEAFF
TRBJ2-7 | . | TRBV20-1 | CSAKIQDVLYEQYF
TRBJ1-3 | . | TRBV20-1 | CSARNPLAPGNTIYF
TRBJ2-1 | . | TRBV19 | CASSISGGAGEQFF
TRBJ2-7 | . | TRBV20-1 | CSARDRSYIGLSASYEQYF
TRBJ2-5 | large | TRBV7-9 | CASSRPGQGPVVETQYF
TRBJ1-4 | . | TRBV23-1 | CASSPPGPSTNEKLFF
TRBJ1-4 | medium-sized | TRBV14 | CASSQGLRKLFF
TRBJ1-4 | . | TRBV7-9 | CASSGGQREKLFF
TRBJ2-4 | medium-sized | TRBV4-3 | CASSQDSSGRAKNIQYF
TRBJ2-1 | . | TRBV9 | CASSERGLSGNEQFF
TRBJ2-3 | . | TRBV20-1 | CSARVGGGTDTQYF
TRBJ1-1 | . | TRBV7-9 | CASSLSNLNTEAFF
TRBJ2-1 | . | TRBV10-1 | CASSTGPGTHNEQFF
TRBJ2-1 | . | TRBV9 | CASSVVGSGLSYNEQFF
TRBJ1-6 | . | TRBV6-2/TRBV6-3 | CASSQTQSSYNSPLHF
TRBJ1-1 | . | TRBV6-1 | CASTMNTEAFF
TRBJ2-1 | . | TRBV6-2/TRBV6-3 | CASSLPGLAGGGQFF
TRBJ2-7 | medium-sized | TRBV20-1 | CSARDTSGFYYEQYF
TRBJ1-1 | . | TRBV20-1 | CSANRQGLMNTEAFF
TRBJ1-2 | . | TRBV11-2 | CASSHWTEDGYTF
TRBJ2-3 | . | TRBV5-1 | CASSLVYRGRPDTQYF
TRBJ2-2 | . | TRBV13 | CASSGSATNTGELFF
TRBJ2-5 | . | TRBV20-1 | CSARPYRATAETQYF
TRBJ1-6 | . | TRBV6-6 | CASSYRGHSPLHF
TRBJ2-3 | medium-sized | TRBV5-1 | CASTSGTGLIDTQYF
TRBJ1-2 | . | TRBV6-2/TRBV6-3 | CASSYTQHRVDTF
TRBJ1-6 | . | TRBV12-3/TRBV12-4 | CASTETGNNSPLHF
TRBJ1-5 | . | TRBV7-9 | CASSLQGAVEPQHF
TRBJ2-7 | medium-sized | TRBV15 | CATSRETGTGYYEQYF
TRBJ1-2 | . | TRBV14 | CASSLVGQLYGYTF
TRBJ1-1 | . | TRBV9 | CASSPSLGRVGTEAFF
TRBJ2-7 | medium-sized | TRBV30 | CAWSGQGIAVDEQYF
TRBJ2-5 | . | TRBV29-1 | CSVEKGQETQYF
TRBJ2-6 | . | TRBV6-5 | CASSYSDMAGSGANVLTF
TRBJ1-1 | . | TRBV4-3 | CASSQANRGVTEAFF
TRBJ2-1 | . | TRBV7-2 | CATGGGDLSNEQFF
TRBJ1-1 | medium-sized | TRBV12-3/TRBV12-4 | CASSLVGTEAFF
TRBJ2-2 | . | TRBV7-2 | CASSLWGGELVTGELFF
TRBJ1-2 | . | TRBV15 | CATSRDRGPSNYGYTF
TRBJ2-5 | . | TRBV20-1 | CSAEPGLAGETQYF
TRBJ1-1 | . | TRBV5-4 | CASSASSNTEAFF
TRBJ2-2 | . | TRBV20-1 | CSAPGQGAVAGELFF
TRBJ2-1 | . | TRBV7-3 | CASSQGTSSYNEQFF
TRBJ2-1 | . | TRBV12-3/TRBV12-4 | CASSGDYNNEQFF
TRBJ2-3 | . | TRBV11-2 | CASRASGGSTDTQYF
TRBJ1-1 | medium-sized | TRBV4-1 | CASSQDWAGWNEAFF
TRBJ2-1 | . | TRBV5-5 | CASRPPRDHRVEQFF
TRBJ2-7 | . | TRBV29-1 | CSAREAYEQYF
TRBJ2-7 | . | TRBV5-1 | CASSYGQGASYEQYF
TRBJ1-4 | large | TRBV14 | CASSQERTVWEEKLFF
TRBJ2-3 | . | TRBV28 | CASSRLPGADTQYF
TRBJ2-7 | . | TRBV20-1 | CSAASGGGSYEQYF
TRBJ1-1 | medium-sized | TRBV5-4 | CASQTGGNPEAFF
TRBJ2-5 | . | TRBV5-1 | CASSESASGVKETQYF